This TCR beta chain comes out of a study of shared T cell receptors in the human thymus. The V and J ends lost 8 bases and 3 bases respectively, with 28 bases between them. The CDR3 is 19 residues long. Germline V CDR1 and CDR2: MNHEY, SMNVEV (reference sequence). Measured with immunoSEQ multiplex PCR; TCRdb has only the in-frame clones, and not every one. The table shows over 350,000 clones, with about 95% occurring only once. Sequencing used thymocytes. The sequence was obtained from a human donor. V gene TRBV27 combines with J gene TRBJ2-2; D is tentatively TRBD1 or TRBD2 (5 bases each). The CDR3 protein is CASGWQGSSRRKDTGELFF. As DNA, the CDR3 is TGTGCCAGCGGGTGGCAGGGAAGTAGCAGGAGGAAGGACACCGGGGAGCTGTTTTTT.